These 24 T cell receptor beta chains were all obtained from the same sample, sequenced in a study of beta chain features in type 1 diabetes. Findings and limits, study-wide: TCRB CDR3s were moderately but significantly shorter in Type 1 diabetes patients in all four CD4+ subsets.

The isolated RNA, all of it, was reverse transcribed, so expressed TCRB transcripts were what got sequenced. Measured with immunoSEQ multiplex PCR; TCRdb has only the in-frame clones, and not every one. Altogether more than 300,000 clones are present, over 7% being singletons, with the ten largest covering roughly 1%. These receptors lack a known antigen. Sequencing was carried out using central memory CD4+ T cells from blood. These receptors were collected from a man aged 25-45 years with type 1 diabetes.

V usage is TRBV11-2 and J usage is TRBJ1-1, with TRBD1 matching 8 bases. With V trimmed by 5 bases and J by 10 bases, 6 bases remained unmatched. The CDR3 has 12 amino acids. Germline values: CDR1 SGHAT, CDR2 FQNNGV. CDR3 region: CASSIGQGRAFF. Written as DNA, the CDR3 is TGTGCCAGCAGCATCGGACAGGGACGAGCTTTCTTT.

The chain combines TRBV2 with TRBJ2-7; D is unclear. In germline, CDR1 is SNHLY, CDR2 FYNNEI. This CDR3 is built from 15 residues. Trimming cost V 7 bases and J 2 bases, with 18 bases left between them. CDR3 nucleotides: TGTGCCAGCATCCAAGCGTGGCGGTTAACCTACGAGCAGTACTTC. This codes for CASIQAWRLTYEQYF. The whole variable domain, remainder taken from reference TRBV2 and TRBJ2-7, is EPEVTQTPSHQVTQMGQEVILRCVPISNHLYFYWYRQILGQKVEFLVSFYNNEISEKSEIFDDQFSVERPDGSNFTLKIRSTKLEDSAMYFCASIQAWRLTYEQYFGPGTRLTVT.

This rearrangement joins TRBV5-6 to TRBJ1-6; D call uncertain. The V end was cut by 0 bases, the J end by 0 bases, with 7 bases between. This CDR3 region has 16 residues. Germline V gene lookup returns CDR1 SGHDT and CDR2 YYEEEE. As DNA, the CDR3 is TGTGCCAGCAGCTTGGAGCCAGACTCCTATAATTCACCCCTCCACTTT. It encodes CASSLEPDSYNSPLHF.

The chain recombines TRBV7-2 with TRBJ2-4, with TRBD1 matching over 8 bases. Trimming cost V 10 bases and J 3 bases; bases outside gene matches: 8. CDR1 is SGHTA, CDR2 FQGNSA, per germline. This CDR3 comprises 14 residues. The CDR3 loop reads CATRGQGVKNIQYF. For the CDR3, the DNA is TGTGCCACCCGAGGACAGGGTGTCAAAAACATTCAGTACTTC.

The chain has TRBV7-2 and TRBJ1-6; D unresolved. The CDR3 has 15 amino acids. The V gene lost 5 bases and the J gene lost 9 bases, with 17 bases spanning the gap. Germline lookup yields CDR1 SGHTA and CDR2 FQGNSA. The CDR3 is CASSRRTGEGSPLHF. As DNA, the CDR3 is TGTGCCAGCAGCCGCCGGACGGGAGAAGGTTCACCCCTCCACTTT.

The CDR3 region has the DNA TGTGCCAGCAGCCCTAACAGGGATGCGACAGATACGCAGTATTTT. Translation gives CASSPNRDATDTQYF. The V call is TRBV6-5, the J call TRBJ2-3, with TRBD1 as a possible D gene (6 bases). Per the germline V gene, CDR1 is MNHEY and CDR2 is SVGAGI. Trimming took off 6 bases at V and 3 bases at J, with 16 bases between the two ends. The CDR3 covers 15 residues.

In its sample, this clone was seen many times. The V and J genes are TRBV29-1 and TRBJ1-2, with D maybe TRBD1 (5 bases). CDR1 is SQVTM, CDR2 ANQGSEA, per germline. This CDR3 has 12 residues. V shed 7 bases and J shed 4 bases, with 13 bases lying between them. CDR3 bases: TGCAGCGCCTCGGGGCAGTTCTATGGCTACACCTTC. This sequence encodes CSASGQFYGYTF.

The CDR3: CSARPNNEQFF. Here the CDR3 DNA reads TGCAGTGCTAGACCCAACAATGAGCAGTTCTTC. The rearrangement links TRBV20-1 to TRBJ2-1; D is ambiguous. Germline lookup yields CDR1 DFQATT and CDR2 SNEGSKA (reference sequence). Trimming pared 2 bases from V and 5 bases from J, leaving 4 bases between. The CDR3 has 11 residues.

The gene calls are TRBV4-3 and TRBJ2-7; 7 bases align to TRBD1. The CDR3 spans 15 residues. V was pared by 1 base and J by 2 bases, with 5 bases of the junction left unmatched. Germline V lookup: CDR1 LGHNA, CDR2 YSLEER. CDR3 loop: CASSQGYRGTYEQYF. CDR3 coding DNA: TGCGCCAGCAGCCAAGGGTACAGGGGCACCTACGAGCAGTACTTC.

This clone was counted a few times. CDR3 in amino acids: CATQPGLFTDTQYF. CDR3 coding DNA: TGTGCCACCCAGCCGGGACTTTTCACAGATACGCAGTATTTT. The chain recombines TRBV15 with TRBJ2-3; a possible D gene is TRBD2 (6 bases). CDR1 is LNHNV and CDR2 is YYDKDF in the germline V gene (reference sequence). The CDR3 is 14 residues long. The V end was cut by 8 bases, the J end by 2 bases, with 14 bases between.

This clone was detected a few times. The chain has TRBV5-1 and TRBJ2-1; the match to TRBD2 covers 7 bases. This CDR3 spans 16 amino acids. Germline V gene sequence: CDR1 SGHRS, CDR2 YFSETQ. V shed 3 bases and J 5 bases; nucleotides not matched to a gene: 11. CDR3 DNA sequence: TGCGCCAGCAGCTACGAACCAGCGGGGATACACAATGAGCAGTTCTTC. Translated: CASSYEPAGIHNEQFF.

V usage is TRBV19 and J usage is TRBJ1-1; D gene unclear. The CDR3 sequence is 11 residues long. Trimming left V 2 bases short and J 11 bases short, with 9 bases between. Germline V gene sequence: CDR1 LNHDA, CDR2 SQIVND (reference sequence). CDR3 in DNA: TGTGCCAGTAGTATAATGTTACGGGCTTTCTTT. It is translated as CASSIMLRAFF.

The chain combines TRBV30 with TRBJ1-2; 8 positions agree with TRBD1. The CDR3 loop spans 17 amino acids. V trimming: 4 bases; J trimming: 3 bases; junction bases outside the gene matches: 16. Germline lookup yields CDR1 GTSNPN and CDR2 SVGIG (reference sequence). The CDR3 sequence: CAWIGQGARLGYYGYTF. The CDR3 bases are TGTGCCTGGATAGGCCAGGGGGCGCGACTGGGGTACTATGGCTACACCTTC.

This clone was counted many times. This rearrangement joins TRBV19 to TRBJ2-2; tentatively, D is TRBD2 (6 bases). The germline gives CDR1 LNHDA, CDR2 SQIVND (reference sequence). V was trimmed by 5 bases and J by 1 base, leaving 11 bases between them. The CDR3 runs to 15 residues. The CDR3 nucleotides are TGTGCCAGTAGTGGAGGGTCAAGGAACACCGGGGAGCTGTTTTTT. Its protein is CASSGGSRNTGELFF.

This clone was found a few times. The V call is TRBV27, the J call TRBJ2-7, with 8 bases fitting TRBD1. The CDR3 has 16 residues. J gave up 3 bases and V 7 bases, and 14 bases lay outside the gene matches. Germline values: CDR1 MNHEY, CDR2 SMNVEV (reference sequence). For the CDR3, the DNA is TGTGCCAGCATTAAGACCCGGGACAGGTTTGTCTACGAGCAGTACTTC. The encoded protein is CASIKTRDRFVYEQYF.

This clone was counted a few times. The CDR3 here is CASRKRDGRETQYF. CDR3 sequence (DNA): TGTGCCAGCAGGAAGAGGGACGGGAGGGAGACCCAGTACTTC. V gene TRBV11-2 combines with J gene TRBJ2-5; 7 bases are a match to TRBD2. This CDR3 comprises 14 residues. Germline V CDR1 and CDR2: SGHAT, FQNNGV. V trimming: 6 bases; J trimming: 5 bases; junction bases outside the gene matches: 9.

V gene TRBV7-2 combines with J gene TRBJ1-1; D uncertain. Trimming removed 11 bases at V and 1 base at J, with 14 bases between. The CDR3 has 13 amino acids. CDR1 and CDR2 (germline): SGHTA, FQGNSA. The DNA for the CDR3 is TGTGCCTCAAGGAAGCAACCGAACACTGAAGCTTTCTTT. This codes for CASRKQPNTEAFF.

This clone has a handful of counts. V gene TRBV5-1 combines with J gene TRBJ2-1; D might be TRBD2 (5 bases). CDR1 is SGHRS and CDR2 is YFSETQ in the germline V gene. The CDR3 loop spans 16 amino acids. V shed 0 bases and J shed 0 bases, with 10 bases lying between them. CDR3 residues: CASSLESGDSYNEQFF. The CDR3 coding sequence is TGCGCCAGCAGCTTGGAGTCCGGGGACTCCTACAATGAGCAGTTCTTC.

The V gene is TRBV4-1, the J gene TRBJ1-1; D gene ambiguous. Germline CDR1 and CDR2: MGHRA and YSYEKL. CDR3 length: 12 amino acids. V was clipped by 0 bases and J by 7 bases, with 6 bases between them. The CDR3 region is CASSQEIGEAFF. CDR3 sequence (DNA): TGCGCCAGCAGCCAAGAAATCGGTGAAGCTTTCTTT.

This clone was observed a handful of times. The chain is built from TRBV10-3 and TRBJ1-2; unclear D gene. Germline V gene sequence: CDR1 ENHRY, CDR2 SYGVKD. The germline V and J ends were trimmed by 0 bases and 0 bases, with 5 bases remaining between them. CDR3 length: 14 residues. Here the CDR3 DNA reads TGTGCCATCAGTGAGTCTGACTCTAACTATGGCTACACCTTC. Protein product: CAISESDSNYGYTF.

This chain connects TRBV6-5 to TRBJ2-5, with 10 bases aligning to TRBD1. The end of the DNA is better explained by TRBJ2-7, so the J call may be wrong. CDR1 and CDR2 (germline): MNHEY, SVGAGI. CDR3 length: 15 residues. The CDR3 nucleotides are TGTGCCAGCACCGAGAGGGACAGGGGTTCCTACGAGCAGTACTTC. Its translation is CASTERDRGSYEQYF.

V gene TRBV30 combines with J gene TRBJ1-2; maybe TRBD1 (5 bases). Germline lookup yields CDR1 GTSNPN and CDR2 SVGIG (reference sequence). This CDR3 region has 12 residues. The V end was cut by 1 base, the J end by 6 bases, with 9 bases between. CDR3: CAWSGGDNGYTF. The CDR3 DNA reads TGTGCCTGGAGTGGAGGGGATAATGGCTACACCTTC.

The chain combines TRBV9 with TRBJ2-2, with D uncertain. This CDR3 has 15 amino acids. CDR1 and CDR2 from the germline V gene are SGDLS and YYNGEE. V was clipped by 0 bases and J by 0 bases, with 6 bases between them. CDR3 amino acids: CASSVELSNTGELFF. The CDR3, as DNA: TGTGCCAGCAGCGTAGAGCTGTCGAACACCGGGGAGCTGTTTTTT.

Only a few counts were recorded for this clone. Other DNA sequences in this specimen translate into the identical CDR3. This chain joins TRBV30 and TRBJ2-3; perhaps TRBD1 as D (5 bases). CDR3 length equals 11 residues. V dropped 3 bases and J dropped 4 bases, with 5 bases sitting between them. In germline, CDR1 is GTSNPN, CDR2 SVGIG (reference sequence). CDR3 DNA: TGTGCCTGGAGAGGGGCAGATACGCAGTATTTT. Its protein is CAWRGADTQYF.